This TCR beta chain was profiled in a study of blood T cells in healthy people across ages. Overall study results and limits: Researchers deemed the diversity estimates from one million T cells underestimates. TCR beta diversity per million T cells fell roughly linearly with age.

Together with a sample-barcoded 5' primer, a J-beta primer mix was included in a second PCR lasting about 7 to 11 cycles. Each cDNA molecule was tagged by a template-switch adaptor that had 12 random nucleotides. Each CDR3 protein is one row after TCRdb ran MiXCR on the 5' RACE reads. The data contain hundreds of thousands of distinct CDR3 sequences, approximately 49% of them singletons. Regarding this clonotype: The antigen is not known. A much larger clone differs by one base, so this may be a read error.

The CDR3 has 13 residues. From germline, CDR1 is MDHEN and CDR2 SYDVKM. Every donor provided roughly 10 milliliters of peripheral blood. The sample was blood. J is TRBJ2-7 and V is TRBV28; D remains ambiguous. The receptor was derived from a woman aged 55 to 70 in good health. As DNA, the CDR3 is TGTGCCAGCAGGACGGGCATCTCCGACGAGCAGTACTTC. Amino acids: CASRTGISDEQYF.